This record covers a single TCR beta chain. Study members were between about 18 and 95 years old and lived in approximately 25 US regions. The germline gives CDR1 SNHLY, CDR2 FYNNEI. Trimming left V 4 bases short and J 4 bases short, with 7 bases between. The CDR3 runs to 12 residues. The sample comes from a study of blood T cell repertoires in COVID-19. This table comes from immunoSEQ multiplex PCR, and its TCRdb copy is limited to in-frame clones, with some not included. The sample lists about 190,000 clones; less than 85% were seen once. This receptor was obtained from a young woman who had recovered from COVID-19. The sequenced material came from PBMCs or T cells enriched from blood (not recorded which). The rearrangement links TRBV2 to TRBJ1-1; D is perhaps TRBD1 (5 bases). The CDR3 reads CASSVQGTEAFF. The CDR3 bases are TGTGCCAGCAGTGTCCAGGGCACTGAAGCTTTCTTT.